A selection of T cell receptor beta chains follows, all from one sample in a study of control samples from healthy donors and cancer patients. Assay: immunoSEQ multiplex PCR; the TCRdb copy retains only in-frame clones and omits some. The profile covers over 100,000 clones, with 70% to 90% appearing a single time and around 3.5% taken by the ten largest. The sequenced material came from blood. These receptors were obtained from a man aged 40-50 years in good health. CDR3s include the opening cysteine and the closing phenylalanine or tryptophan. D genes are given only for firm matches. Clone size is given for some rows only: seen once, a few or many times, or a class if the clone is expanded.

-	TRBV7-2	TRBJ1-4	TRBD1	TGTGCCAGCAGCCCGGGACCGGGACAGAAAAGATTTTTT	CASSPGPGQKRFF
-	TRBV6-2/TRBV6-3	TRBJ1-5	-	TGTGCCAGCAGTTCAAGGGGCCTAAATAGCAATCAGCCCCAGCATTTT	CASSSRGLNSNQPQHF
-	TRBV3-1/TRBV3-2	TRBJ1-2	TRBD1	TGTGCCAGCAGCCACAGGACAGGGAACTATGGCTACACCTTC	CASSHRTGNYGYTF
-	TRBV9	TRBJ1-3	TRBD1	TGTGCCAGCAGCGTTGAGGGACAGCCTAGTGCGGGAAACACCATATATTTT	CASSVEGQPSAGNTIYF
-	TRBV5-6	TRBJ1-4	-	TGTGCCAGCACAGTTCTATCGGATGAAAAACTGTTTTTT	CASTVLSDEKLFF
-	TRBV25-1	TRBJ2-5	TRBD2	TGTGCCAGCAGTGAGACTAGCGGGGAAGAGACCCAGTACTTC	CASSETSGEETQYF
-	TRBV21-1	TRBJ1-1	-	TGTGCCAGCAGCAAACAGGAAGGGGACACTGAAGCTTTCTTT	CASSKQEGDTEAFF
-	TRBV5-8	TRBJ2-3	-	TGTGCCAGCAGCCCCGACCCCCCCACAGATACGCAGTATTTT	CASSPDPPTDTQYF
-	TRBV5-1	TRBJ1-1	-	TGCGCCAGCAGCTTAGGCACAAACACTGAAGCTTTCTTT	CASSLGTNTEAFF
-	TRBV25-1	TRBJ2-1	TRBD1	TGTGCCAGCAGTGACTCCGGGACAGGGCTTTACAATGAGCAGTTCTTC	CASSDSGTGLYNEQFF
-	TRBV27	TRBJ2-6	-	TGTGCCAGCAGTCCCATTTTCGGGGCCAACGTCCTGACTTTC	CASSPIFGANVLTF
-	TRBV7-9	TRBJ2-7	-	TGTGCCAGCAGCCGGGATTCCGCCGACGAGCAGTACTTC	CASSRDSADEQYF
-	TRBV6-4	TRBJ1-2	-	TGTGCCAGCAGTGACTCCGGGACTCTGAACTATGGCTACACCTTC	CASSDSGTLNYGYTF
-	TRBV3-1/TRBV3-2	TRBJ2-7	-	TGTGCCAGCAGCCAAGACGCTCAGATCTCCTACGAGCAGTACTTC	CASSQDAQISYEQYF
-	TRBV6-2/TRBV6-3	TRBJ1-5	-	TGTGCCAGCAGTTACACAGGGAATCAGCCCCAGCATTTT	CASSYTGNQPQHF
-	TRBV7-2	TRBJ1-4	TRBD1	TGTGCCAGCAGCTCCCCGGGGGACAGGGGGCTTAATGAAAAACTGTTTTTT	CASSSPGDRGLNEKLFF
-	TRBV10-2	TRBJ1-1	TRBD1	TGCGCCAGCAACGCCCGGGACAGCTCCGGAGGCGCTGAAGCTTTCTTT	CASNARDSSGGAEAFF
-	TRBV18	TRBJ1-3	-	TGTGCCAGCTCACCGCGGGACATCCGCGGAAACACCATATATTTT	CASSPRDIRGNTIYF
-	TRBV6-2/TRBV6-3	TRBJ1-5	-	TGTGCCAGCAGTTACTTACGGGAGGATCAGCCCCAGCATTTT	CASSYLREDQPQHF
-	TRBV9	TRBJ2-1	TRBD2	TGTGCCAGCAGCCCCAGCGGGGGCATCTCCTACAATGAGCAGTTCTTC	CASSPSGGISYNEQFF
-	TRBV28	TRBJ1-2	TRBD1	TGTGCCAGCAGTTCCTCAAGGACAGGGTTTGGCTACACCTTC	CASSSSRTGFGYTF
-	TRBV4-3	TRBJ2-7	-	TGCGCCAGCAGCCAAGATACAGGCGGACAATTGGCCTACGAGCAGTACTTC	CASSQDTGGQLAYEQYF
-	TRBV15	TRBJ1-1	-	TGTGCCACCAGCAGAGATTATTTGACAGGTTCCCTGAACACTGAAGCTTTCTTT	CATSRDYLTGSLNTEAFF
-	TRBV5-1	TRBJ2-2	TRBD1	TGCGCCAGCAGATCCTCTGGGACAGGGGGCATCGGGGAGCTGTTTTTT	CASRSSGTGGIGELFF
once	TRBV9	TRBJ2-7	-	TGTGCCAGCAGCGTAGGCGGGGGCACCCCCTACGAGCAGTACTTC	CASSVGGGTPYEQYF
few	TRBV2	TRBJ2-2	-	TGTGCCAGCACTTCGGACGGAGGGTTGGCCGGGGAGCTGTTTTTT	CASTSDGGLAGELFF
few	TRBV10-1	TRBJ1-3	TRBD1	TGCGCCAGCAGTCCCGGGACAGGGTTTGGAAACACCATATATTTT	CASSPGTGFGNTIYF
few	TRBV18	TRBJ1-1	-	TGTGCCAGCTCACCCTGGCCGGACACTGAAGCTTTCTTT	CASSPWPDTEAFF
once	TRBV5-6	TRBJ1-2	-	TGTGCCAGCAGCTTTTCGGGTCTGCACTATGGCTACACCTTC	CASSFSGLHYGYTF
-	TRBV27	TRBJ2-2	-	TGTGCCAGCAGTTTCTTACAGGAGTACCGCGGGGAGCTGTTTTTT	CASSFLQEYRGELFF
-	TRBV21-1	TRBJ2-1	-	TGTGCCAGCGGGGCCGTCCCGAGAGGACAGGTGCAGTTCTTC	CASGAVPRGQVQFF
-	TRBV5-5	TRBJ1-1	-	TGTGCCAGCACAATGGCAGGGAACACTGAAGCTTTCTTT	CASTMAGNTEAFF
-	TRBV25-1	TRBJ1-5	TRBD1	TGTGCCAGCAGCCCGGGACAGGGCTATCAGCCCCAGCATTTT	CASSPGQGYQPQHF
-	TRBV3-1/TRBV3-2	TRBJ2-3	TRBD2	TGTGCCAGCAGCCCTCCGGGGGGAGTTTTTGATACGCAGTATTTT	CASSPPGGVFDTQYF
-	TRBV7-9	TRBJ2-5	-	TGTGCCAGCAGCTTGGACGGACTACAAGAGACCCAGTACTTC	CASSLDGLQETQYF
-	TRBV9	TRBJ2-1	TRBD2	TGTGCCAGCAGCCTCCGGCCTAGCGGGGGCCCTAACAATGAGCAGTTCTTC	CASSLRPSGGPNNEQFF
-	TRBV11-1	TRBJ1-6	TRBD1	TGTGCCAGCAGCTTCGGACAGGGTTCACCCCTCCACTTT	CASSFGQGSPLHF
-	TRBV5-1	TRBJ1-1	-	TGCGCCAGCAGCAAACAGGGAGGAACTGAAGCTTTCTTT	CASSKQGGTEAFF
few	TRBV5-4	TRBJ1-1	TRBD1	TGTGCCAGCAGCATAGGACTCAGGGGGGACACTGAAGCTTTCTTT	CASSIGLRGDTEAFF
-	TRBV7-9	TRBJ1-4	TRBD1	TGTGCCAGCAGCTTAGGGCAGGGGGCTGAAAAACTGTTTTTT	CASSLGQGAEKLFF
-	TRBV5-1	TRBJ1-3	-	TGCGCCAGCAGCTTTCGGGGAGACTACTCTGGAAACACCATATATTTT	CASSFRGDYSGNTIYF
-	TRBV11-2	TRBJ1-4	-	TGTGCCAGCAGACAACTCGGGGGGCGGTTGTCTAATGAAAAACTGTTTTTT	CASRQLGGRLSNEKLFF
-	TRBV30	TRBJ1-2	-	TGTGCCTGGAGTGTTTCCCAGGGGACTCGTGGCTACACCTTC	CAWSVSQGTRGYTF
-	TRBV3-1/TRBV3-2	TRBJ1-1	-	TGTGCCAGCAGCCGCTCAGGGAACACTGAAGCTTTCTTT	CASSRSGNTEAFF
once	TRBV27	TRBJ1-5	-	TGTGCCAGCAGTTTGACAGGCAACGGTCAGCCCCAGCATTTT	CASSLTGNGQPQHF
-	TRBV6-1	TRBJ2-6	-	TGTGCCAGCAGTGAAGGGCAGGCTGGGGCCAACGTCCTGACTTTC	CASSEGQAGANVLTF
-	TRBV9	TRBJ2-3	-	TGTGCCAGCAGCGACCAACGACAGGCCCACACAGATACGCAGTATTTT	CASSDQRQAHTDTQYF